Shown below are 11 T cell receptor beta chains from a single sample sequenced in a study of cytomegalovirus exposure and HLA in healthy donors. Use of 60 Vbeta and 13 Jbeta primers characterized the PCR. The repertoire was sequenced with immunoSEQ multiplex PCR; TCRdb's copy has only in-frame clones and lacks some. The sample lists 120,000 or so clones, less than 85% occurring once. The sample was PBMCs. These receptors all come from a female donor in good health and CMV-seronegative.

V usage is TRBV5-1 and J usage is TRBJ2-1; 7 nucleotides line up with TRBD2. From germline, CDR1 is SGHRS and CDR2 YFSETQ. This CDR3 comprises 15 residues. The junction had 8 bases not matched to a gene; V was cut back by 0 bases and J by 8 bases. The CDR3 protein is CASSLVVGGPDEQFF. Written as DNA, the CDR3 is TGCGCCAGCAGCTTGGTAGTGGGAGGGCCGGATGAGCAGTTCTTC.

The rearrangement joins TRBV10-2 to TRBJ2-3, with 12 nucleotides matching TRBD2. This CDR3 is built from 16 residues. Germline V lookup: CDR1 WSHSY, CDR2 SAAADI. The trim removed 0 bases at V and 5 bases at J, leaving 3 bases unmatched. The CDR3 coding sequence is TGCGCCAGCAGTGAGTCGACGACTAGCGGGAGAGATACGCAGTATTTT. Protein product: CASSESTTSGRDTQYF.

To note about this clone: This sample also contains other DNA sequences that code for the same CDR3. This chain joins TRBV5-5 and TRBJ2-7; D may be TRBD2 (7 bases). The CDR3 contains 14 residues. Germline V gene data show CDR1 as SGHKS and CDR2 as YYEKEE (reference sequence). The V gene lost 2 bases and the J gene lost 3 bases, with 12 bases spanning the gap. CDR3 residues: CASSLQGGSYEQYF. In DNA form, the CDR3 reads TGTGCCAGCAGCTTACAGGGAGGGAGCTACGAGCAGTACTTC.

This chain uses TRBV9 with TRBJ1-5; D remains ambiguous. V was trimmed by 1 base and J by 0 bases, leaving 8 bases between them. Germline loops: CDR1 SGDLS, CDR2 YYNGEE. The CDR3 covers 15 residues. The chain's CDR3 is CASSVHPYSNQPQHF. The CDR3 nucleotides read TGTGCCAGCAGCGTACACCCCTATAGCAATCAGCCCCAGCATTTT.

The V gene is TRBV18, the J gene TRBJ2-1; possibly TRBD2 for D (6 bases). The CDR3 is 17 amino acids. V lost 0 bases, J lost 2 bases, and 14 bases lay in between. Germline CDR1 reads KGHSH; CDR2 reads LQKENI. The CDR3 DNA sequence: TGTGCCAGCTCACCACCGGGGTTAGCGGCCACCTACAATGAGCAGTTCTTC. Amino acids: CASSPPGLAATYNEQFF.

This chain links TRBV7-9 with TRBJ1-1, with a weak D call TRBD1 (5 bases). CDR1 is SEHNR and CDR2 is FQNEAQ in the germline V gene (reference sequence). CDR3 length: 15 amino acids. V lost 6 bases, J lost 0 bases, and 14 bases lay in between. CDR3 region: CASSGSGGVNTEAFF. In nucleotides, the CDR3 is TGTGCCAGCAGTGGATCCGGGGGGGTGAACACTGAAGCTTTCTTT.

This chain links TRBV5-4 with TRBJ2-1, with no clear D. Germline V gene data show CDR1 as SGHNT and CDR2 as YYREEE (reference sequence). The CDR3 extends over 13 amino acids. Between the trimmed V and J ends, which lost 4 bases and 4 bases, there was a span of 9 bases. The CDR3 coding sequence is TGTGCCAGCAGCGCTAACTTGTACAATGAGCAGTTCTTC. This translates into CASSANLYNEQFF.

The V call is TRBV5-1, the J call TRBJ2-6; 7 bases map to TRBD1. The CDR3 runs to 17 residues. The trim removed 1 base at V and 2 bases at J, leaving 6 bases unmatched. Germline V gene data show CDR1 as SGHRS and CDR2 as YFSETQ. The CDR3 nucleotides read TGCGCCAGCAGCTTGAGGGGGCGCGTGGCTGGGGCCAACGTCCTGACTTTC. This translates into CASSLRGRVAGANVLTF.

The CDR3 sequence is CASSPPLARNEQFF. CDR3 nucleotides: TGTGCCAGCAGTCCTCCCCTAGCCCGCAATGAGCAGTTCTTC. The genes are TRBV27 and TRBJ2-1; TRBD2 is a possible D gene (5 bases). CDR3 length: 14 residues. The germline V gene encodes CDR1 MNHEY and CDR2 SMNVEV (reference sequence). Between the trimmed V and J ends, which lost 5 bases and 6 bases, there was a span of 14 bases.

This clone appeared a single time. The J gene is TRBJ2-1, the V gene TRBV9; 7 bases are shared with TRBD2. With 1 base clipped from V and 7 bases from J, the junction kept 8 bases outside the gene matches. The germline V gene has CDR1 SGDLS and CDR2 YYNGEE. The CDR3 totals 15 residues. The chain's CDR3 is CASSVMGGGSNEQFF. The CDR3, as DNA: TGTGCCAGCAGCGTAATGGGGGGGGGTTCTAATGAGCAGTTCTTC.

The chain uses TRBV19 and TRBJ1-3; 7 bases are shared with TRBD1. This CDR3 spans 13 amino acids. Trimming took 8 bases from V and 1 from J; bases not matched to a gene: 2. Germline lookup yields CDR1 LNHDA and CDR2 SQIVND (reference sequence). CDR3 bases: TGTGCCAGTTCACAGGGGTCTGGAAACACCATATATTTT. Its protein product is CASSQGSGNTIYF. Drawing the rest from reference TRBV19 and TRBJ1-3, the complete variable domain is DGGITQSPKYLFRKEGQNVTLSCEQNLNHDAMYWYRQDPGQGLRLIYYSQIVNDFQKGDIAEGYSVSREKKESFPLTVTSAQKNPTAFYLCASSQGSGNTIYFGEGSWLTVV.